Following are 5 T cell receptor beta chains from one sample sequenced in a study of blood T cell repertoires in COVID-19. The table came from immunoSEQ multiplex PCR; TCRdb's copy has only in-frame clones and leaves some out. The sample lists over 60,000 clones, about 81% occurring once. The sample consisted of peripheral blood. Source of these receptors: a human donor in a cohort sampled during active COVID-19.

In this sample, this clone turned up once. The rearrangement uses TRBV4-1 and TRBJ2-7; 7 positions agree with TRBD2. The CDR3 contains 14 residues. Germline CDR1 and CDR2: MGHRA and YSYEKL. V trimming: 1 base; J trimming: 8 bases; junction bases outside the gene matches: 8. The CDR3 is CASSQGGGGGKQYF. CDR3 nucleotides: TGCGCCAGCAGCCAAGGGGGGGGAGGTGGGAAGCAGTACTTC.

The chain employs TRBV14 and TRBJ2-3; D is perhaps TRBD1 (5 bases). Germline V gene lookup returns CDR1 SGHDN and CDR2 FVKESK. The CDR3 runs to 14 residues. Trimming pared 7 bases from V and 8 bases from J, leaving 19 bases between. CDR3 amino acids: CASNGASGGLTQYF. DNA of the CDR3: TGTGCCAGCAATGGGGCTAGTGGTGGGCTTACGCAGTATTTT.

This chain uses TRBV28 with TRBJ2-1, with D tentatively TRBD2 (6 bases). Trimming shortened V by 8 bases and J by 4 bases, and 15 bases separated the two germline ends. The CDR3 runs to 14 residues. Per germline, CDR1 MDHEN and CDR2 SYDVKM. In nucleotides, the CDR3 is TGTGCCAGCTATGAGGGGAGCGGGTACAATGAGCAGTTCTTC. The encoded protein is CASYEGSGYNEQFF.

The CDR3 region is CASKRVRDPGELFF. The CDR3 DNA follows: TGTGCCAGTAAGCGGGTGCGGGATCCCGGGGAGCTGTTTTTT. J is TRBJ2-2 and V is TRBV2; tentatively, D is TRBD2 (6 bases). V dropped 9 bases and J dropped 6 bases, with 17 bases sitting between them. This CDR3 is 14 amino acids long. The germline V gene has CDR1 SNHLY and CDR2 FYNNEI.

This clone was recorded only once. This chain connects TRBV6-5 to TRBJ1-2; D possibly corresponds to TRBD1 (5 bases). Trimming took 8 bases from V and 4 from J, leaving 14 bases between them. Germline CDR1 MNHEY, CDR2 SVGAGI. The CDR3 has 13 residues. The DNA of the CDR3 is TGTGCCAGCCGGGACTCTGCTCCCTATGGCTACACCTTC. Amino acids: CASRDSAPYGYTF.